Detailed here is one TCR beta chain. This sample is drawn from a study of blood T cell repertoires in COVID-19. Study context: COVID-19 samples collected from the United States, Italy and Spain covered acute and convalescent phases.

The assay was immunoSEQ multiplex PCR, and TCRdb's table has in-frame clones only and misses some. The data show roughly 120,000 clones, around 77% seen once. The sequenced material came from peripheral blood. The TCR sequence derives from a human donor in a cohort sampled during active COVID-19.

CDR3 nucleotides: TGTGCCATCAGCCCGGGACAGGGGTACACTAATGAAAAACTGTTTTTT. It yields the protein CAISPGQGYTNEKLFF. The rearrangement joins TRBV10-3 to TRBJ1-4, with 10 bases lining up with TRBD1. V gave up 6 bases and J gave up 2 bases; unmatched junction bases: 6. Germline CDR1 is ENHRY and CDR2 is SYGVKD. The CDR3 is made up of 16 amino acids.